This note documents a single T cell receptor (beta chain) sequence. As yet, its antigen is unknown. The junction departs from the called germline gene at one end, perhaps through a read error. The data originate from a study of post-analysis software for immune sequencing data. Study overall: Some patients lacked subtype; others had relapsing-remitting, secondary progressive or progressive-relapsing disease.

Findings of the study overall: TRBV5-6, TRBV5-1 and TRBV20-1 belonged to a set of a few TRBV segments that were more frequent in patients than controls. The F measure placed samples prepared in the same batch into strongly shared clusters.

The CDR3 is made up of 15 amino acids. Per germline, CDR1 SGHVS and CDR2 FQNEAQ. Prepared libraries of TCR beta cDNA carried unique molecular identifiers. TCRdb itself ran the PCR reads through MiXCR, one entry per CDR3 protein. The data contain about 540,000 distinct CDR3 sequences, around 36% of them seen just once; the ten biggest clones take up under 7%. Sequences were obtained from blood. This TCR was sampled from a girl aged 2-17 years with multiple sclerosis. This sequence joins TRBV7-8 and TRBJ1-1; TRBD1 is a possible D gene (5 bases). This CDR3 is CASSVADTVKGEAFF. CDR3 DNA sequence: TGTGCCAGCAGCGTAGCGGACACCGTCAAAGGAGAAGCTTTCTTT.